This T cell receptor beta chain was observed in a study of cytomegalovirus exposure and HLA in healthy donors. General observations from the study: Being productive about 87% or about 30% of the time was typical of most TCR beta V segments in an earlier analysis. There was a cluster of highly shared sequence variants that was likely a sequencing artifact. What a later analysis showed was that several of the most significant clusters appeared linked to common viral pathogens.

V trimming: 8 bases; J trimming: 6 bases; junction bases outside the gene matches: 6. Per germline, CDR1 SGHTA and CDR2 FQGTGA. CDR3 length: 13 amino acids. Notes on this clone: Antigen unknown.

The PCR made use of 60 Vbeta and 13 Jbeta primers. Here immunoSEQ multiplex PCR was the method, and the copy in TCRdb shows in-frame clones only, minus some. The table shows under 200,000 clones, with approximately 67% occurring only once. The specimen sequenced was PBMCs. The TCR comes from a woman aged 18-29 years in good health and CMV-seropositive. The chain links TRBV7-3 to TRBJ2-1; 8 bases align to TRBD2. The CDR3 region is CASAGLDLNEQFF. CDR3 coding DNA: TGTGCCAGCGCGGGACTAGACCTCAATGAGCAGTTCTTC.